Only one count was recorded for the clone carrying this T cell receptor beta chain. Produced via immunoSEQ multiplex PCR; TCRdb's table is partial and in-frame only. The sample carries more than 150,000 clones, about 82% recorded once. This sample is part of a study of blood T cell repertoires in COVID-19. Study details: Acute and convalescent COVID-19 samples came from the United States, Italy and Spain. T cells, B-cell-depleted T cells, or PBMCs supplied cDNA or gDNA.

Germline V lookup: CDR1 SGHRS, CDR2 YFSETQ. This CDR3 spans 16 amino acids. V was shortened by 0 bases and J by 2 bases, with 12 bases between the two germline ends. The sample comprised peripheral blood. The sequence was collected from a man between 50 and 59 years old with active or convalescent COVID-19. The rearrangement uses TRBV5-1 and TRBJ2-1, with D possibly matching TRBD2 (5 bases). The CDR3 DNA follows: TGCGCCAGCAGCTTGGCCGCTAGCATGACCTACAATGAGCAGTTCTTC. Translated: CASSLAASMTYNEQFF.